The present T cell receptor beta chain was sequenced within a study of identical twins. As regards this clonotype: The antigen is unknown.

Study-level findings and limits: Researchers reported weaker excess twin sharing in beta out-of-frame sequences. There were fewer insertions in abundant cord blood beta clonotypes, but memory repertoires showed no such pattern.

Template switching, a step in the protocol, added a universal primer site, and cDNA carried unique molecular identifiers. MiXCR, applied by TCRdb to the 5' RACE reads, yields one record per CDR3 protein. The data show some 600,000 distinct CDR3 sequences, just over 7% seen once. The data were also submitted as part of a second study, on yellow fever vaccine responses in identical twins.

Input material: PBMCs. This sequence was found in a woman aged 18-29 years in good health.

The CDR3 nucleotides read TGTGCCAGCAGTTTATCCAGGGGGAACACCATATATTTT. Translated: CASSLSRGNTIYF. The V and J genes are TRBV12-3 or TRBV12-4 and TRBJ1-3; 7 bases match TRBD1. J was trimmed by 7 bases and V by 2 bases; bases with no gene match: 2. There are 13 residues in the CDR3.